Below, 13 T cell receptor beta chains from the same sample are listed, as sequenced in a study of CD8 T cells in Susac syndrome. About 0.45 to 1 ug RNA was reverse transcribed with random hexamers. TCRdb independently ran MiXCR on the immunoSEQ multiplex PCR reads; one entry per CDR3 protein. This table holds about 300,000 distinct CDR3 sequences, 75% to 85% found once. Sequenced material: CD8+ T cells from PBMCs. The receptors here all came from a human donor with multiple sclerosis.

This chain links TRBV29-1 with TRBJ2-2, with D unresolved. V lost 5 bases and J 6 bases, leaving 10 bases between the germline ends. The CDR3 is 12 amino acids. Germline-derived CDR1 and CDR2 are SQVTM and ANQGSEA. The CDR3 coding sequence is TGCAGCGTTACCCACGCCCCCGGGGAGCTGTTTTTT. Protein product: CSVTHAPGELFF.

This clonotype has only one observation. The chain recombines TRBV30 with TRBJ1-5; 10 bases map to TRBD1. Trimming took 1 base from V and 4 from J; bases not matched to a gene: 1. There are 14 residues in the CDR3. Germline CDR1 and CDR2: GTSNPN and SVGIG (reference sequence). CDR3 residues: CAWSGGQGNQPQHF. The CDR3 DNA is TGTGCCTGGAGTGGGGGACAGGGGAATCAGCCCCAGCATTTT.

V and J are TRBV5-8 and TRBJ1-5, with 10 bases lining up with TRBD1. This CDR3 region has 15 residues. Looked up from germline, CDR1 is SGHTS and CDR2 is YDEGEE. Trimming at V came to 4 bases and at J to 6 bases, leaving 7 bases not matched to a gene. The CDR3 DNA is TGTGCCAGCAGCCCCCCGGACAGGGGGACTCAGCCCCAGCATTTT. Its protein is CASSPPDRGTQPQHF.

The CDR3 sequence: CSATWRGSLYNEQFF. CDR3 DNA sequence: TGCAGTGCGACATGGCGGGGATCTCTGTACAATGAGCAGTTCTTC. The rearrangement uses TRBV20-1 and TRBJ2-1, with D tentatively TRBD2 (6 bases). The germline V gene encodes CDR1 DFQATT and CDR2 SNEGSKA (reference sequence). Trimming cost V 6 bases and J 4 bases, with 19 bases left between them. The CDR3 consists of 15 residues.

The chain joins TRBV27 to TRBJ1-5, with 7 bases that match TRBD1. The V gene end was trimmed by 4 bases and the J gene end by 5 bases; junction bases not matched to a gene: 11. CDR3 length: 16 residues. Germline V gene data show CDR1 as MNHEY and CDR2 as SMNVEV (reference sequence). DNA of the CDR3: TGTGCCAGCAGTTCATATACAGGGGCGTGGGATCAGCCCCAGCATTTT. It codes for CASSSYTGAWDQPQHF.

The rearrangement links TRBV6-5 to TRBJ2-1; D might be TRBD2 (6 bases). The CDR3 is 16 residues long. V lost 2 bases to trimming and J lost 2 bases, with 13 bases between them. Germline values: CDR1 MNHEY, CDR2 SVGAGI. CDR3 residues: CASSYVPGVTYNEQFF. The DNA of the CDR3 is TGTGCCAGCAGTTACGTGCCGGGGGTTACCTACAATGAGCAGTTCTTC.

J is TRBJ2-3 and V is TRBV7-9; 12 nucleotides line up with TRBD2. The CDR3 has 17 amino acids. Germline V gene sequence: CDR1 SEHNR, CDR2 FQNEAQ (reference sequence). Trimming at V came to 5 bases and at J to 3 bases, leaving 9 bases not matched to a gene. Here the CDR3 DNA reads TGTGCCAGCAGCAAACTAGCGGGAGGCGAGATTACAGATACGCAGTATTTT. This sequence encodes CASSKLAGGEITDTQYF. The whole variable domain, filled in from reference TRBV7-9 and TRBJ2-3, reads DTGVSQNPRHKITKRGQNVTFRCDPISEHNRLYWYRQTLGQGPEFLTYFQNEAQLEKSRLLSDRFSAERPKGSFSTLEIQRTEQGDSAMYLCASSKLAGGEITDTQYFGPGTRLTVL.

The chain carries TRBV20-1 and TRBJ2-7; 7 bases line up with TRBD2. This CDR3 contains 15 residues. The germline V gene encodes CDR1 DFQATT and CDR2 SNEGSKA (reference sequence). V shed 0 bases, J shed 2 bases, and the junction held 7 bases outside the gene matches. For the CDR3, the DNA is TGCAGTGCTAGAGATCGGGGCGGGACTACCTACGAGCAGTACTTC. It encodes CSARDRGGTTYEQYF.

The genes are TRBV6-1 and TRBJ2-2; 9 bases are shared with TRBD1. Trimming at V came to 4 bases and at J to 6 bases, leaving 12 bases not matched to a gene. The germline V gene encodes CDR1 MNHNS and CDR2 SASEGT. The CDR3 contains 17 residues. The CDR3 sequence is CASSGDRVYSFAGELFF. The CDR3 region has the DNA TGTGCCAGCAGTGGGGACAGGGTATACTCTTTCGCCGGGGAGCTGTTTTTT.

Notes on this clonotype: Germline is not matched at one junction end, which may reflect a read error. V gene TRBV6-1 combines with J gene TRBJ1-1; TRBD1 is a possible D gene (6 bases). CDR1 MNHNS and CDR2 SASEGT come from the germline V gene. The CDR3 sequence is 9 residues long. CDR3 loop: CAISQGNAF. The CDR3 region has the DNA TGTGCCATATCTCAGGGGAATGCGTTT.

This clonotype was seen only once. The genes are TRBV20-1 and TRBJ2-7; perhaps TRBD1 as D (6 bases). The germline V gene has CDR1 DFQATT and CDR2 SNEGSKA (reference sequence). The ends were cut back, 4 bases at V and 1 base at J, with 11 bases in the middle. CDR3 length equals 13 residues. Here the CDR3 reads CSATGEWSYEQYF. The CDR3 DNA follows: TGCAGTGCTACAGGGGAATGGTCCTACGAGCAGTACTTC.

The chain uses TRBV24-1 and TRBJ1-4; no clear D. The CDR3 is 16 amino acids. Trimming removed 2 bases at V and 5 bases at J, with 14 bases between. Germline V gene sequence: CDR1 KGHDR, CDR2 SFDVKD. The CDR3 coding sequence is TGTGCCACCAGTGATTCCGCCGGGCGGCAAAATGAAAAACTGTTTTTT. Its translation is CATSDSAGRQNEKLFF.

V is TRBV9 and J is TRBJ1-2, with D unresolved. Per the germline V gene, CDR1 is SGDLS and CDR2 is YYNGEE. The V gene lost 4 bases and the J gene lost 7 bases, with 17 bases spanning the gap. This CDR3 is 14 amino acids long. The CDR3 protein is CASSLQGPASGYTF. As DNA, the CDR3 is TGTGCCAGCAGCCTCCAAGGGCCGGCCAGTGGCTACACCTTC.